This T cell receptor (beta chain) was sequenced during a study of PD-L1 blockade in urothelial cancer. Study at large: Blood analyses occurred 3 weeks (second dose) and 6 weeks post treatment start. Overall study results and limits: When pretreatment blood TCR clonality was below the median, it predicted better survival.

The data were produced by immunoSEQ multiplex PCR, yet TCRdb's version contains in-frame clones alone and is incomplete. The sample lists about 76,000 clones, about 91% seen once, with over 0.7% in the top ten. A note on this clone: Its target is unknown.

The time point: peripheral blood 6 weeks after treatment start. This CDR3 has 21 residues. The V segment lost 2 bases and the J segment 3 bases; nucleotides outside the gene matches: 19. From germline, CDR1 is SGHRS and CDR2 YFSETQ. The sequenced sample was PBMCs, obtained around atezolizumab (anti-PD-L1) treatment. V usage is TRBV5-1 and J usage is TRBJ1-4; TRBD1 matches at 10 bases. This receptor was identified in a woman older than 75 with urothelial cancer. The CDR3 sequence is CASSLAPHGLTGGTANEKLFF. CDR3 coding DNA: TGCGCCAGCAGCTTAGCACCCCACGGGTTGACAGGGGGCACGGCTAATGAAAAACTGTTTTTT.